These 8 T cell receptor beta chains were all obtained from the same sample, sequenced in a study of blood T cells in healthy people across ages. Using a J-beta primer mix together with a sample-barcoded 5' primer, a second PCR was run for 7 to 11 cycles. TCRdb ran MiXCR on the 5' RACE reads and lists one entry per CDR3 protein. The sample yields a few hundred thousand distinct CDR3 sequences, roughly 28% seen once. The sequenced sample was blood. Receptors originate from a woman in her 70s in good health.

This chain joins TRBV9 and TRBJ1-1, with a weak D call TRBD1 (6 bases). Trimming cost V 0 bases and J 4 bases, with 10 bases left between them. Per germline, CDR1 SGDLS and CDR2 YYNGEE. The length of the CDR3 is 14 residues. CDR3 residues: CASSVDLGGTEAFF. CDR3 nucleotides: TGTGCCAGCAGCGTAGACTTAGGGGGCACTGAAGCTTTCTTT.

The table lists this clonotype with many counts. V gene TRBV7-2 combines with J gene TRBJ2-5; TRBD2 matches at 15 bases. The J segment lost 3 bases and the V segment lost 5 bases, leaving 1 base of the junction unmatched. CDR3 length equals 15 residues. Germline loops: CDR1 SGHTA, CDR2 FQGNSA. CDR3 in DNA: TGTGCCAGCAGCCGGACTAGCGGGGGGGAAGAGACCCAGTACTTC. Its protein product is CASSRTSGGEETQYF.

The chain recombines TRBV2 with TRBJ2-1, with D maybe TRBD2 (6 bases). Germline V gene sequence: CDR1 SNHLY, CDR2 FYNNEI. Deletions cut 6 bases from V and 5 bases from J, with 11 bases between. This CDR3 contains 13 residues. CDR3 DNA: TGTGCCAGCAGGAGGGACTCAAACAATGAGCAGTTCTTC. This encodes CASRRDSNNEQFF.

This clonotype was counted only a few times. The chain combines TRBV7-2 with TRBJ1-4, with D maybe TRBD1 (6 bases). Germline CDR1 reads SGHTA; CDR2 reads FQGNSA. V was cut by 2 bases and J by 7 bases, with 14 bases left in between. This CDR3 comprises 15 residues. CDR3 nucleotides: TGTGCCAGCAGCTTAACGGGGGCCAGGGGTGAAAAACTGTTTTTT. Residues: CASSLTGARGEKLFF.

The rearrangement joins TRBV11-1 to TRBJ1-6; D perhaps matches TRBD1 (5 bases). From germline, CDR1 is SGHAT and CDR2 FQDESV (reference sequence). V was trimmed by 6 bases and J by 3 bases, leaving 9 bases between them. This CDR3 is built from 14 residues. The CDR3, as DNA: TGTGCCAGCAGAGGGACCAGCTATAATTCACCCCTCCACTTT. Translating gives CASRGTSYNSPLHF.

A word on this clonotype: The junction departs from the called germline gene at one end, perhaps through a read error. The chain combines TRBV14 with TRBJ1-2; 7 nucleotides match TRBD1. The CDR3 runs to 15 residues. Germline CDR1 reads SGHDN; CDR2 reads FVKESK. CDR3 sequence reads: CAGSQLTGKMSGYTF. CDR3 nucleotides: TGTGCCGGCAGCCAACTGACAGGGAAAATGTCTGGCTACACCTTC.

This clonotype was recorded a few times. The chain uses TRBV2 and TRBJ1-2; maybe TRBD1 (6 bases). V shed 2 bases and J shed 8 bases, with 12 bases lying between them. The CDR3 runs 13 residues. CDR1 SNHLY and CDR2 FYNNEI come from the germline V gene. CDR3 coding DNA: TGTGCCAGCAGTGAAACGAACCAGGGGGGCTACACCTTC. It encodes CASSETNQGGYTF.

This clonotype was picked up a small number of times. The chain is built from TRBV9 and TRBJ1-4; D is unresolved. The germline V gene encodes CDR1 SGDLS and CDR2 YYNGEE. The CDR3 contains 16 residues. V was trimmed by 2 bases and J by 4 bases, leaving 15 bases between them. CDR3: CASSVAPGGINEKLFF. Written as DNA, the CDR3 is TGTGCCAGCAGCGTCGCCCCGGGAGGTATTAATGAAAAACTGTTTTTT.